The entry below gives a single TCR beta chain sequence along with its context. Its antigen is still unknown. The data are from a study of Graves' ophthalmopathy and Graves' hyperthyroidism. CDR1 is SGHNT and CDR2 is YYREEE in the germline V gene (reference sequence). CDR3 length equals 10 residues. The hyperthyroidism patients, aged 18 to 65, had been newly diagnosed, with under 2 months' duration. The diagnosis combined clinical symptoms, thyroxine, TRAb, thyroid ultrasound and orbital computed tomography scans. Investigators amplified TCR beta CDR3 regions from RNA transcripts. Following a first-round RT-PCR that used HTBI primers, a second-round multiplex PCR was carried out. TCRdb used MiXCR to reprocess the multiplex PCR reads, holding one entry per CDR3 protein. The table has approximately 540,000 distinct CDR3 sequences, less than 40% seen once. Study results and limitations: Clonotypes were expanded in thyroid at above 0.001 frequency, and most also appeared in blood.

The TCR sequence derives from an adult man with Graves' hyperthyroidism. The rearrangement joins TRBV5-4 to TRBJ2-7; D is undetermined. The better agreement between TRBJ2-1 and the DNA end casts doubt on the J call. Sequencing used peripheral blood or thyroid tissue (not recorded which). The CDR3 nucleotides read TGTGCCAGCAGCTTGGATGAGCAGTTCTTC. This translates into CASSLDEQFF.